This T cell receptor (beta chain) was identified in a study of blood T cells in healthy people across ages. The second PCR ran roughly 7 to 12 cycles with a sample-barcoded 5' primer and J-beta primers. Tags on each cDNA molecule came from a template-switch adaptor with 12 random nucleotides. TCRdb used MiXCR to reprocess the 5' RACE reads, holding one entry per CDR3 protein. The sample holds approximately 1.5 million distinct CDR3 sequences, 35% to 45% seen once. CDR1 is SQVTM and CDR2 is ANQGSEA in the germline V gene. V dropped 7 bases and J dropped 9 bases, with 22 bases sitting between them. The CDR3 has 14 residues. Each sample provided at least 5.5 micrograms of extracted total RNA.

The source of this sequence is a young woman in good health. What was sequenced was blood. The rearrangement uses TRBV29-1 and TRBJ2-1, with D unclear. In DNA form, the CDR3 reads TGCAGCGCAGGTCGAAACACCCCCTGGGGTGAGCAGTTCTTC. The encoded protein is CSAGRNTPWGEQFF.